The sequence of this TCR beta chain was determined in a study of radiotherapy plus CTLA-4 blockade in lung cancer. Study as a whole: Objective response rate was 18%; disease control rate, under 35%. Findings and limits, study-wide: TCR clones of tumor origin grew in blood after radiotherapy plus ipilimumab. Reports state that early shifts in blood T cell clones, with interferon-beta, best predicted response.

Comment on this clone: What it binds is not known.

TCRdb's table, derived via immunoSEQ multiplex PCR, lists solely in-frame clones and lacks some. The table records approximately 98,000 clones, 75% to 85% of them present only once. The germline V gene encodes CDR1 SNHLY and CDR2 FYNNEI. V shed 11 bases and J shed 0 bases, with 19 bases lying between them. There are 16 residues in the CDR3. The chain combines TRBV2 with TRBJ2-2; tentatively, D is TRBD1 (6 bases). This TCR came from a human donor with non-small cell lung cancer who had a partial response to radiotherapy plus ipilimumab. Sample: peripheral blood, taken from a patient treated with radiotherapy plus ipilimumab. The CDR3 region is CAVRQGSYANTGELFF. The CDR3 coding sequence is TGTGCCGTCCGGCAGGGGTCGTATGCGAACACCGGGGAGCTGTTTTTT.